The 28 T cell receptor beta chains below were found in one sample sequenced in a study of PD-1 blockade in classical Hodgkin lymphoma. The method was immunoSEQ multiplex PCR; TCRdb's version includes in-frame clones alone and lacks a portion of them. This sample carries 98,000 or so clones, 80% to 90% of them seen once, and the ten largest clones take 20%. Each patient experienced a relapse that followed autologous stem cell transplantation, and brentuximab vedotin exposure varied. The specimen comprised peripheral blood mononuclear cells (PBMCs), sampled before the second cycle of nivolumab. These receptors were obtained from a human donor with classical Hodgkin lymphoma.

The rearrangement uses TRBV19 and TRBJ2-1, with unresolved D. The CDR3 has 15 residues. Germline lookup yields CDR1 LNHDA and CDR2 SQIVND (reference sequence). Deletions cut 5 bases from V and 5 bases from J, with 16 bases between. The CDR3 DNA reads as TGTGCCAGTAGTCGGTCGGATCTTCCTAACAATGAGCAGTTCTTC. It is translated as CASSRSDLPNNEQFF.

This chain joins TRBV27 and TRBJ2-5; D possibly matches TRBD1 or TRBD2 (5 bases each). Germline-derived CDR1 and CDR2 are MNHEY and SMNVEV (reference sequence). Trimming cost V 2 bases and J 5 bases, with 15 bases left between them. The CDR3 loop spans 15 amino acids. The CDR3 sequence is CASSLNHGGIETQYF. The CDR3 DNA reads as TGTGCCAGCAGTTTAAACCATGGGGGTATCGAGACCCAGTACTTC.

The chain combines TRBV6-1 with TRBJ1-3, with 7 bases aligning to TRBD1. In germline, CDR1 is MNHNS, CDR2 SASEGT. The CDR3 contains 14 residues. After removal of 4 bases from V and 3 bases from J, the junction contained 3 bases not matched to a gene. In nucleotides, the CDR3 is TGTGCCAGCAGTGGGGACAGAGTTGGAAACACCATATATTTT. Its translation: CASSGDRVGNTIYF.

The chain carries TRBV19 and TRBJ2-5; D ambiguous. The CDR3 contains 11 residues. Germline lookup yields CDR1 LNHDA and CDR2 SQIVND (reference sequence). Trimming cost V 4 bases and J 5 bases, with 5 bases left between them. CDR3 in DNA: TGTGCCAGTAGTACCCGGGAGACCCAGTACTTC. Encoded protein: CASSTRETQYF.

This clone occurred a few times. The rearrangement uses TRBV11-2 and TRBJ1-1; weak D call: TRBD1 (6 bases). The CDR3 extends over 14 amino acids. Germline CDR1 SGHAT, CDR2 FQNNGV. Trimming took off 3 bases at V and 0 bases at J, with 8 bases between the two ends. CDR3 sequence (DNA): TGTGCCAGCAGCTTGGGGGCTATGAACACTGAAGCTTTCTTT. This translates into CASSLGAMNTEAFF.

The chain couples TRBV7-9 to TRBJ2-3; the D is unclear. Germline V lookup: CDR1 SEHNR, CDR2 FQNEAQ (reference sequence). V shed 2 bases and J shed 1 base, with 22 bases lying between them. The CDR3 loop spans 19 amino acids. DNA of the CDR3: TGTGCCAGCAGCTTAAAAATTACGATTAATCTCCGGGGCACAGATACGCAGTATTTT. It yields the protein CASSLKITINLRGTDTQYF.

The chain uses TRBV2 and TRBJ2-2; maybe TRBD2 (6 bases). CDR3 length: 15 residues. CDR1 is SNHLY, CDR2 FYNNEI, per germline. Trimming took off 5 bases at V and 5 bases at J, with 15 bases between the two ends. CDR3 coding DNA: TGTGCCAGCAGTTCGACGTACGGACTAACCGGGGAGCTGTTTTTT. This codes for CASSSTYGLTGELFF.

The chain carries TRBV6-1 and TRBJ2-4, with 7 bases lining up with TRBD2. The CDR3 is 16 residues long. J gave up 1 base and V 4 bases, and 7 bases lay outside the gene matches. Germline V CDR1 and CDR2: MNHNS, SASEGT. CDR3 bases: TGTGCCAGCAGTGGTGGAGCGGGATGGGCCAAAAACATTCAGTACTTC. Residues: CASSGGAGWAKNIQYF.

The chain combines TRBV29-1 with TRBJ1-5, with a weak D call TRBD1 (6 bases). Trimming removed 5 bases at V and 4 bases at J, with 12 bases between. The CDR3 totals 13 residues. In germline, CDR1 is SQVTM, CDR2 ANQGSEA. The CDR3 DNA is TGCAGCGTTAGCGGGACACCAAATCAGCCCCAGCATTTT. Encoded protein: CSVSGTPNQPQHF.

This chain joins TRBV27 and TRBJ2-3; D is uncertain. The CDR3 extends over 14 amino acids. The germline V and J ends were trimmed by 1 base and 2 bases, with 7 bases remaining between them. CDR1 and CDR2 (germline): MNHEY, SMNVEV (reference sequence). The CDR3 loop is CASSLYPDTDTQYF. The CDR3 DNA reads TGTGCCAGCAGTTTATATCCGGACACAGATACGCAGTATTTT.

CDR3 protein: CASSHGQVNSNQPQHF. For the CDR3, the DNA is TGTGCCAGCAGCCACGGACAGGTGAATAGCAATCAGCCCCAGCATTTT. The gene calls are TRBV5-8 and TRBJ1-5; 7 bases line up with TRBD1. Trimming removed 4 bases from V and 0 bases from J; junction bases left unmatched: 7. CDR3 length equals 16 residues. Germline CDR1 is SGHTS and CDR2 is YDEGEE.

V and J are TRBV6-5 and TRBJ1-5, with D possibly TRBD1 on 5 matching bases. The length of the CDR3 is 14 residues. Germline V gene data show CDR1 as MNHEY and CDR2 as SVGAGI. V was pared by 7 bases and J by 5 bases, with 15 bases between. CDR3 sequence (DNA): TGTGCCAGCATGACCGGGACCTACTATCAGCCCCAGCATTTT. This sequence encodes CASMTGTYYQPQHF.

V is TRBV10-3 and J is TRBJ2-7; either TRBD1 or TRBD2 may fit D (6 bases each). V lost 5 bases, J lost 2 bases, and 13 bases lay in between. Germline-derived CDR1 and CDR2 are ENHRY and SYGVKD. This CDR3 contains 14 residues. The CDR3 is CAISRGPGPYEQYF. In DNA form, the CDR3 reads TGTGCCATCAGTCGGGGGCCCGGACCCTACGAGCAGTACTTC.

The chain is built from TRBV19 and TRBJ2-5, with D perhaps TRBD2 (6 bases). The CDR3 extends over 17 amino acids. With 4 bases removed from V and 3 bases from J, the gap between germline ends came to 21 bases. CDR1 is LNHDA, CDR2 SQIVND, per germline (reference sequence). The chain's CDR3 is CASSKGGVTLMKETQYF. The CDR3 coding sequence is TGTGCCAGTAGTAAAGGCGGGGTAACGCTAATGAAAGAGACCCAGTACTTC.

CDR3 residues: CASSFAGTLNQETQYF. The CDR3 bases are TGTGCCAGCAGCTTTGCCGGGACATTGAACCAAGAGACCCAGTACTTC. The V call is TRBV7-9, the J call TRBJ2-5; TRBD1 is a possible D gene (6 bases). V was shortened by 3 bases and J by 0 bases, with 14 bases between the two germline ends. The CDR3 runs 16 residues. The V gene's germline CDR1 is SEHNR and CDR2 FQNEAQ (reference sequence).

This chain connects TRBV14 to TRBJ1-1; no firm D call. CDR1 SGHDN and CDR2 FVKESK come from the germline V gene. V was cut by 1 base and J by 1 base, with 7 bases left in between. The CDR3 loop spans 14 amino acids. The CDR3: CASSQVVGNTEAFF. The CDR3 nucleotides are TGTGCCAGCAGCCAAGTCGTGGGGAACACTGAAGCTTTCTTT.

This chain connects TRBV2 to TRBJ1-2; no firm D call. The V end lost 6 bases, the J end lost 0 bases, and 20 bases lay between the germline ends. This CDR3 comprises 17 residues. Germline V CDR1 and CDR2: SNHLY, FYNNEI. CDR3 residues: CASSGQPGGLTNYGYTF. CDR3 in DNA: TGTGCCAGCAGCGGGCAGCCCGGAGGACTAACTAACTATGGCTACACCTTC.

CDR3 amino acids: CASSFSGSGANVLTF. The CDR3, as DNA: TGTGCCAGCAGTTTTAGCGGCTCTGGGGCCAACGTCCTGACTTTC. The chain combines TRBV28 with TRBJ2-6; a possible D gene is TRBD2 (6 bases). Trimming pared 3 bases from V and 0 bases from J, leaving 6 bases between. This CDR3 is 15 amino acids long. Germline CDR1 MDHEN, CDR2 SYDVKM.

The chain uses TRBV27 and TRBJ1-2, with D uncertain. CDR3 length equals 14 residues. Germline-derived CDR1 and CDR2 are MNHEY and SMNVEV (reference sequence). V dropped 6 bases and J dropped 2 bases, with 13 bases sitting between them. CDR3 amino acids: CASRASRSNYGYTF. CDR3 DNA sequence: TGTGCCAGCAGGGCCTCCAGGTCAAACTATGGCTACACCTTC.

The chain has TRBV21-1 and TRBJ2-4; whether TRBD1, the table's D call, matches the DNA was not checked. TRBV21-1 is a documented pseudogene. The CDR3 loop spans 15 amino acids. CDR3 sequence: CASSNPGRAQNIQYF. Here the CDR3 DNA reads TGTGCCAGCAGCAACCCTGGCAGGGCCCAAAACATTCAGTACTTC.

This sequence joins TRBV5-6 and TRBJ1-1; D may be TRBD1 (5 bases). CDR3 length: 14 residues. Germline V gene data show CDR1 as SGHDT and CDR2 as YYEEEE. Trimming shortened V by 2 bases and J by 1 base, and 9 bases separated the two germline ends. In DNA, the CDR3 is TGTGCCAGCAGCTTCGGACACAGGAACACTGAAGCTTTCTTT. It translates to CASSFGHRNTEAFF. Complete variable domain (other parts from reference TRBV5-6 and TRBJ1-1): DAGVTQSPTHLIKTRGQQVTLRCSPKSGHDTVSWYQQALGQGPQFIFQYYEEEERQRGNFPDRFSGHQFPNYSSELNVNALLLGDSALYLCASSFGHRNTEAFFGQGTRLTVV.

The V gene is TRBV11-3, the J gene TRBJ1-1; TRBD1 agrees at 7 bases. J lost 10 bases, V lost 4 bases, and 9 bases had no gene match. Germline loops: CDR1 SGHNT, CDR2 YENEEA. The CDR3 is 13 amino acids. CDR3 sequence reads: CASSSGTVKPAFF. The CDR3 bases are TGTGCCAGCAGCTCTGGGACAGTCAAACCAGCTTTCTTT.

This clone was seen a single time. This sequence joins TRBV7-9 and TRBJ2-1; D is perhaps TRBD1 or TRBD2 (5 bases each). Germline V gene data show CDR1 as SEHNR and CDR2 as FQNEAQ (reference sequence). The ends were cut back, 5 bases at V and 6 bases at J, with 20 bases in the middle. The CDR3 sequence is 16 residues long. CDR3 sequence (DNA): TGTGCCAGCAGCCCGCCACAGGAAACTAGGGGCAATGAGCAGTTCTTC. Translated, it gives CASSPPQETRGNEQFF.

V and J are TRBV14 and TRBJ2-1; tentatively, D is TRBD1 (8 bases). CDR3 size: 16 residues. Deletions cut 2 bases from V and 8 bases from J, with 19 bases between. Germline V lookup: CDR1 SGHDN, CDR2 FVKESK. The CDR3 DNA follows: TGTGCCAGCAGCCAACCCTTCTGGACAGGGAGGGATGAGCAGTTCTTC. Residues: CASSQPFWTGRDEQFF.

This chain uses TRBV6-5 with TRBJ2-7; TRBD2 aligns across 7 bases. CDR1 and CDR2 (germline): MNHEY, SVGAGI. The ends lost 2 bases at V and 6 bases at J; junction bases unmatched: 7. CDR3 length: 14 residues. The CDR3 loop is CASSYGGLGPEQYF. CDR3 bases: TGTGCCAGCAGTTACGGAGGACTAGGCCCCGAGCAGTACTTC.

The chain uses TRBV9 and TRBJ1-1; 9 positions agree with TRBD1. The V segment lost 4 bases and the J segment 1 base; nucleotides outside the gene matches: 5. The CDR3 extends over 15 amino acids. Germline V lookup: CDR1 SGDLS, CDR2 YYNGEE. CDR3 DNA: TGTGCCAGCAGCTCAAAACAGGGGGCGAACACTGAAGCTTTCTTT. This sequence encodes CASSSKQGANTEAFF.

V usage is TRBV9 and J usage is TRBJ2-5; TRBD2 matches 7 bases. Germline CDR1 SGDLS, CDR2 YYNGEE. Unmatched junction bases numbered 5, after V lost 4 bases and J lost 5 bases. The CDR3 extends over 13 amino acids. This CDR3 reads CASSSGLGETQYF. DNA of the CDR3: TGTGCCAGCAGCTCCGGACTAGGGGAGACCCAGTACTTC.

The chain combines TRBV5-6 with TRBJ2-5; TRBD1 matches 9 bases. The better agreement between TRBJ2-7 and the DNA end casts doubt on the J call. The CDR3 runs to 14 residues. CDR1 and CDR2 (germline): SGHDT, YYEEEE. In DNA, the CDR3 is TGTGCCAGCAGCTTGGACAGGGGGCGGTACGAGCAGTACTTC. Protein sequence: CASSLDRGRYEQYF.